This TCR beta chain was documented in a study of Ad26.COV2.S vaccination and SARS-CoV-2 variants. Study at large: A COV1001 Ad26.COV2.S trial-arm participant provided the sample. Ad26.COV2.S was injected intramuscularly once or twice, 56 days apart. Notes on the study in general: Substantial breadth was reportedly displayed by spike-specific CD8+ and CD4+ T cell responses after vaccination. Vaccinees showed greater spike-specific TCR breadth than placebo recipients.

With respect to this clone: Its antigen is undetermined.

The data were produced by immunoSEQ multiplex PCR, yet TCRdb's version contains in-frame clones alone and is incomplete. The sample includes just over 350,000 clones, around 84% seen only once; the top ten take 3% to 4%. This CDR3 comprises 14 residues. Germline V gene data show CDR1 as SNHLY and CDR2 as FYNNEI. V lost 7 bases and J lost 4, with 14 bases in between. The treatment is: 15 to 20 received Ad26.COV2.S at low or high dose, single or two shots; a few received placebo; per-sample allocation not given. Day 63 following the first vaccine or placebo injection was when the samples were taken. V usage is TRBV2 and J usage is TRBJ1-3, with unresolved D. Sequencing used peripheral blood, obtained in a trial of Ad26.COV2.S vaccine versus placebo. The TCR comes from a person aged 18-65 years who received the Ad26.COV2.S COVID-19 vaccine or a placebo. This CDR3 is CASIPLAQGNTIYF. The DNA of the CDR3 is TGTGCCAGCATCCCCTTGGCGCAGGGAAACACCATATATTTT.